The present TCR beta chain was sequenced within a study of blood T cell repertoires in COVID-19. Study-wide context: PBMCs, B-cell-depleted T cells, or T cells provided the cDNA or gDNA that made up the material.

In the original analysis: Estimation of nucleated cell counts relied on the amplification of reference gene primers. Profiling relied on immunoSEQ multiplex PCR, and the TCRdb table lists in-frame clones only, not all of them. V, J and clone size are those of that table, while D and trimming were read from the DNA. This table has fewer than 450,000 clones, more than 70% appearing once. Germline V gene data show CDR1 as SGHRS and CDR2 as YFSETQ. The CDR3 sequence is 19 residues long. The ends were cut back, 4 bases at V and 0 bases at J, with 24 bases in the middle. Specimen: peripheral blood. This TCR was sampled from a woman in her 70s with COVID-19, enrolled during active disease. The chain carries TRBV5-1 and TRBJ2-3; tentatively, D is TRBD2 (7 bases). The CDR3 coding sequence is TGCGCCAGCAGCCCAACCGGGCGGCGGGGGCTAACTAGCACAGATACGCAGTATTTT. Its translation is CASSPTGRRGLTSTDTQYF.